A single sample is the source of the 30 T cell receptor beta chains below, sequenced in a study of patients and donors after allogeneic stem cell transplantation. One entry per CDR3 protein results from TCRdb running MiXCR on the RT-PCR reads. The sample has about 110,000 distinct CDR3 sequences; 35% are singletons. Source material: blood, either unsorted or a sorted T cell fraction (not recorded which). The receptor set was obtained from a human donor who was either an allogeneic HSCT recipient or a stem cell or donor lymphocyte infusion donor (not recorded which). It is not recorded whose cells these are; they may come from a transplant donor.

The rearrangement uses TRBV20-1 and TRBJ2-1, with 8 bases identical to TRBD2. The V gene's germline CDR1 is DFQATT and CDR2 SNEGSKA (reference sequence). J gave up 2 bases and V 3 bases, and 3 bases lay outside the gene matches. The CDR3 consists of 14 residues. The CDR3 sequence: CSARAAGAYNEQFF. For the CDR3, the DNA is TGCAGTGCTAGGGCAGCGGGGGCCTACAATGAGCAGTTCTTC.

CDR3 in amino acids: CASSSGLRLDTQYF. The DNA of the CDR3 is TGCGCCAGCAGCTCCGGACTCCGCTTAGATACGCAGTATTTT. The V call is TRBV5-1, the J call TRBJ2-3; D possibly corresponds to TRBD2 (5 bases). The germline CDR1 and CDR2 sequences are SGHRS and YFSETQ. This CDR3 has 14 amino acids. V was trimmed by 3 bases and J by 5 bases, leaving 13 bases between them. The entire variable domain, with the rest obtained from reference TRBV5-1 and TRBJ2-3, is as follows: KAGVTQTPRYLIKTRGQQVTLSCSPISGHRSVSWYQQTPGQGLQFLFEYFSETQRNKGNFPGRFSGRQFSNSRSEMNVSTLELGDSALYLCASSSGLRLDTQYFGPGTRLTVL.

The CDR3 region has the DNA TGCGCCAGCAGCTTGGCTAGCTTTTTCTCCTACAATGAGCAGTTCTTC. This encodes CASSLASFFSYNEQFF. The V gene is TRBV5-1, the J gene TRBJ2-1, with a weak D call TRBD2 (5 bases). Trimming cost V 0 bases and J 0 bases, with 10 bases left between them. This CDR3 has 16 residues. Per the germline V gene, CDR1 is SGHRS and CDR2 is YFSETQ. The full variable domain, completed using reference TRBV5-1 and TRBJ2-1, is KAGVTQTPRYLIKTRGQQVTLSCSPISGHRSVSWYQQTPGQGLQFLFEYFSETQRNKGNFPGRFSGRQFSNSRSEMNVSTLELGDSALYLCASSLASFFSYNEQFFGPGTRLTVL.

The chain joins TRBV25-1 to TRBJ2-1; 7 bases agree with TRBD1. Germline trimming cut 7 bases from V and 6 bases from J; bases unmatched to any gene: 6. This CDR3 is 13 amino acids long. Germline assignment: CDR1 MGHDK and CDR2 SYGVNS. The CDR3 DNA is TGTGCCAGCACGGCAGGGGGTGGCAATGAGCAGTTCTTC. Translated, it gives CASTAGGGNEQFF.

In this sample, this clonotype turned up once. The chain uses TRBV2 and TRBJ2-2; TRBD2 matches at 10 bases. The V gene's germline CDR1 is SNHLY and CDR2 FYNNEI. The V and J ends lost 7 bases and 9 bases, in that order; junction bases with no gene match: 8. The CDR3 sequence is 14 residues long. In nucleotides, the CDR3 is TGTGCCAGCAACCTCGGACTAGCGGATAGGGAGCTGTTTTTT. It codes for CASNLGLADRELFF.

The sample holds a few counts of this clonotype. This rearrangement joins TRBV7-2 to TRBJ1-1; TRBD1 might be the D (6 bases). The CDR3 extends over 13 amino acids. Germline V gene sequence: CDR1 SGHTA, CDR2 FQGNSA. Trimming left V 5 bases short and J 7 bases short, with 14 bases between. CDR3 nucleotide sequence: TGTGCCAGCAGCCATAGGGGGACCCTTGAAGCTTTCTTT. Translation: CASSHRGTLEAFF.

V and J are TRBV5-1 and TRBJ2-7, with TRBD2 as a possible D gene (6 bases). Between the trimmed V and J ends, which lost 1 base and 3 bases, there was a span of 11 bases. This CDR3 region has 14 residues. CDR1 and CDR2 (germline): SGHRS, YFSETQ. CDR3 region: CASSLRWGGYEQYF. DNA for the CDR3: TGCGCCAGCAGCTTGCGATGGGGAGGCTACGAGCAGTACTTC.

V gene TRBV18 combines with J gene TRBJ1-1; D is unresolved. Trimming pared 0 bases from V and 7 bases from J, leaving 15 bases between. Germline V CDR1 and CDR2: KGHSH, LQKENI. The CDR3 totals 15 residues. Here the CDR3 reads CASSPPGRLRDEAFF. CDR3 nucleotide sequence: TGTGCCAGCTCACCACCGGGGAGGTTACGGGATGAAGCTTTCTTT.

This chain joins TRBV12-3 or TRBV12-4 and TRBJ1-6; the match to TRBD1 covers 7 bases. Losses at the gene ends were 6 bases for V and 7 bases for J; bases not matched to a gene: 12. The CDR3 totals 16 residues. DNA of the CDR3: TGTGCCAGCAGCGACAGGGTGTTGGGTAAAAATTCACCCCTCCACTTT. This codes for CASSDRVLGKNSPLHF.

This clonotype was counted only a few times. V usage is TRBV25-1 and J usage is TRBJ2-1, with 8 nucleotides matching TRBD1. In germline, CDR1 is MGHDK, CDR2 SYGVNS. V lost 10 bases, J lost 1 base, and 3 bases stayed unmatched. CDR3 length: 13 amino acids. CDR3: CATHRGSYNEQFF. For the CDR3, the DNA is TGTGCCACCCACAGGGGGTCCTACAATGAGCAGTTCTTC.

The V gene is TRBV10-3, the J gene TRBJ2-1, with 11 bases aligning to TRBD2. Germline loops: CDR1 ENHRY, CDR2 SYGVKD. Germline trimming cut 0 bases from V and 2 bases from J; bases unmatched to any gene: 9. The CDR3 sequence is 19 residues long. CDR3 loop: CAISESRLAGLKAYNEQFF. The CDR3 DNA follows: TGTGCCATCAGTGAGTCGAGACTAGCGGGACTGAAGGCCTACAATGAGCAGTTCTTC.

The chain has TRBV5-8 and TRBJ2-5; the D gene is possibly TRBD1 (6 bases). Germline V gene sequence: CDR1 SGHTS, CDR2 YDEGEE. CDR3 length: 14 residues. The germline V and J ends were trimmed by 4 bases and 5 bases, with 15 bases remaining between them. The CDR3 region is CASSLSRGWETQYF. The CDR3 DNA sequence: TGTGCCAGCAGCCTTTCCAGGGGCTGGGAGACCCAGTACTTC. The variable domain in full, completed from reference TRBV5-8 and TRBJ2-5, reads EAGVTQSPTHLIKTRGQQATLRCSPISGHTSVYWYQQALGLGLQFLLWYDEGEERNRGNFPPRFSGRQFPNYSSELNVNALELEDSALYLCASSLSRGWETQYFGPGTRLLVL.

This clonotype has a handful of counts. V and J are TRBV15 and TRBJ2-5; D possibly uses TRBD1 or TRBD2 (5 bases each). In germline, CDR1 is LNHNV, CDR2 YYDKDF (reference sequence). With 3 bases removed from V and 4 bases from J, the gap between germline ends came to 6 bases. The CDR3 sequence is 12 residues long. Here the CDR3 reads CATSRRGETQYF. CDR3 DNA sequence: TGTGCCACCAGCAGGAGGGGAGAGACCCAGTACTTC.

This clonotype was found many times. This chain links TRBV7-9 with TRBJ2-1; 7 positions match TRBD2. V gave up 5 bases and J gave up 5 bases; unmatched junction bases: 24. The CDR3 has 20 amino acids. Germline CDR1 SEHNR, CDR2 FQNEAQ (reference sequence). CDR3 nucleotides: TGTGCCAGCAGCCCTCTCTTTCCCTCGCAATGGACTAGAAAACACAATGAGCAGTTCTTC. Amino acids: CASSPLFPSQWTRKHNEQFF.

The chain recombines TRBV12-3 or TRBV12-4 with TRBJ2-2, with no clear D. The V end was cut by 6 bases, the J end by 8 bases, with 7 bases between. The CDR3 has 11 amino acids. The CDR3: CASRDVGELFF. In DNA form, the CDR3 reads TGTGCCAGCAGGGACGTAGGGGAGCTGTTTTTT.

The genes are TRBV3-1 and TRBJ2-7; D is undetermined. The CDR3 consists of 13 residues. Trimming stripped 6 bases from V and 0 bases from J, with 9 bases between. Germline V gene data show CDR1 as LGHDT and CDR2 as YNNKEL (reference sequence). Here the CDR3 DNA reads TGTGCCAGCAGTCCAATAAGCTCCTACGAGCAGTACTTC. Encoded protein: CASSPISSYEQYF.

The CDR3 is CASSLKGAREQFF. CDR3 in DNA: TGTGCCAGCAGTTTAAAAGGGGCCCGTGAGCAGTTCTTC. The chain links TRBV27 to TRBJ2-1, with D possibly matching TRBD1 (5 bases). The CDR3 is made up of 13 amino acids. Trimming shortened V by 2 bases and J by 9 bases, and 11 bases separated the two germline ends. Looked up from germline, CDR1 is MNHEY and CDR2 is SMNVEV (reference sequence).

This clonotype was detected a few times. This chain links TRBV20-1 with TRBJ2-4, with D maybe TRBD2 (7 bases). In germline, CDR1 is DFQATT, CDR2 SNEGSKA (reference sequence). This CDR3 comprises 16 residues. With 0 bases removed from V and 1 base from J, the gap between germline ends came to 13 bases. For the CDR3, the DNA is TGCAGTGCTAGAGATCCGGGGGGCTGGGCCAAAAACATTCAGTACTTC. As protein: CSARDPGGWAKNIQYF.

A few counts support this clonotype. This sequence joins TRBV20-1 and TRBJ2-7, with 9 positions matching TRBD2. The CDR3 consists of 15 residues. Germline V gene sequence: CDR1 DFQATT, CDR2 SNEGSKA (reference sequence). V lost 5 bases and J lost 2; bases outside the gene matches: 10. CDR3 nucleotide sequence: TGCAGTGCTCAAAGAAGCGGGAGGTCCCCCTACGAGCAGTACTTC. Its protein product is CSAQRSGRSPYEQYF.

V is TRBV15 and J is TRBJ2-3; D remains ambiguous. The germline V gene encodes CDR1 LNHNV and CDR2 YYDKDF (reference sequence). Trimming shortened V by 1 base and J by 0 bases, and 11 bases separated the two germline ends. The CDR3 length is 16 residues. The CDR3 DNA sequence: TGTGCCACCAGCAGAGTTGGACGGTCTAGCACAGATACGCAGTATTTT. It yields the protein CATSRVGRSSTDTQYF.

This chain connects TRBV5-4 to TRBJ1-2; 7 bases are a match to TRBD1. V lost 4 bases, J lost 8 bases, and 17 bases stayed unmatched. CDR1 and CDR2 from the germline V gene are SGHNT and YYREEE (reference sequence). The CDR3 runs to 16 residues. The CDR3 sequence: CASSQKGALLLRGYTF. As DNA, the CDR3 is TGTGCCAGCAGCCAGAAGGGGGCGCTCCTCCTTCGGGGCTACACCTTC.

This clonotype was seen more than once but under ten times. This rearrangement joins TRBV29-1 to TRBJ2-1, with a possible D match to TRBD2 (6 bases). V was shortened by 2 bases and J by 7 bases, with 15 bases between the two germline ends. The CDR3 extends over 14 amino acids. Germline V CDR1 and CDR2: SQVTM, ANQGSEA. The DNA for the CDR3 is TGCAGCGTTGAACGACTAGTGGGGAGGAATGAGCAGTTCTTC. This sequence encodes CSVERLVGRNEQFF.

The chain employs TRBV5-1 and TRBJ1-6; 8 bases align to TRBD1. Germline CDR1 is SGHRS and CDR2 is YFSETQ. The CDR3 covers 16 residues. J gave up 5 bases and V 0 bases, and 4 bases lay outside the gene matches. CDR3 loop: CASSLAGQANNSPLHF. CDR3 nucleotides: TGCGCCAGCAGCTTGGCGGGACAGGCTAATAATTCACCCCTCCACTTT.

This clonotype was found a few times. V usage is TRBV27 and J usage is TRBJ1-1; D gene uncertain. Trimming pared 6 bases from V and 5 bases from J, leaving 13 bases between. The CDR3 sequence is 13 residues long. CDR1 is MNHEY, CDR2 SMNVEV, per germline (reference sequence). The CDR3 coding sequence is TGTGCCAGCAGCCTGTCTCGGAGGACTGAAGCTTTCTTT. As protein: CASSLSRRTEAFF.

The table lists this clonotype with a few counts. The chain employs TRBV7-6 and TRBJ1-1; 7 positions agree with TRBD1. Germline CDR1 is SGHVS and CDR2 is FNYEAQ. V trimming: 2 bases; J trimming: 3 bases; junction bases outside the gene matches: 9. This CDR3 spans 16 amino acids. CDR3 sequence reads: CASSLSPPTGDTEAFF. DNA for the CDR3: TGTGCCAGCAGCTTATCCCCCCCCACAGGGGACACTGAAGCTTTCTTT.

The table lists this clonotype with a few counts. The chain recombines TRBV29-1 with TRBJ2-5, with 11 bases aligning to TRBD2. Trimming at V came to 4 bases and at J to 5 bases, leaving 3 bases not matched to a gene. The CDR3 loop spans 13 amino acids. Germline CDR1 SQVTM, CDR2 ANQGSEA. CDR3 DNA: TGCAGCGTTGTGACTAGCGGGACCGAGACCCAGTACTTC. Protein product: CSVVTSGTETQYF.

This clonotype has only a few counts. This chain uses TRBV7-9 with TRBJ1-5, with D hard to call. V was trimmed by 2 bases and J by 3 bases, leaving 5 bases between them. Germline CDR1 reads SEHNR; CDR2 reads FQNEAQ (reference sequence). The CDR3 length is 13 residues. The CDR3 reads CASSLQPNQPQHF. The CDR3 nucleotides read TGTGCCAGCAGCTTACAGCCCAATCAGCCCCAGCATTTT.

J is TRBJ1-4 and V is TRBV5-5; 8 bases align to TRBD1. V lost 4 bases, J lost 8 bases, and 7 bases stayed unmatched. Germline loops: CDR1 SGHKS, CDR2 YYEKEE (reference sequence). The CDR3 extends over 14 amino acids. For the CDR3, the DNA is TGTGCCAGCAGCACGGACAGGGTTCGAGAAAAACTGTTTTTT. Its protein is CASSTDRVREKLFF.

The V gene is TRBV29-1, the J gene TRBJ1-4, with 8 positions matching TRBD1. Germline assignment: CDR1 SQVTM and CDR2 ANQGSEA. The CDR3 length is 15 residues. With 7 bases clipped from V and 7 bases from J, the junction kept 14 bases outside the gene matches. Written as DNA, the CDR3 is TGCAGCGCTGCTTTCTCAGGGGGCGGTCGTGAAAAACTGTTTTTT. Amino acid sequence: CSAAFSGGGREKLFF.

CDR3 sequence (DNA): TGTGCCAGCAGACGGACTAGCGGGAGGGAATACAATGAGCAGTTCTTC. Translating gives CASRRTSGREYNEQFF. This chain joins TRBV7-9 and TRBJ2-1; 15 bases align to TRBD2. CDR1 and CDR2 (germline): SEHNR, FQNEAQ (reference sequence). The junction had 4 bases not matched to a gene; V was cut back by 6 bases and J by 4 bases. CDR3 length equals 16 residues.